This paragraph covers one T cell receptor beta chain sequence. This specimen comes from a study of blood T cell repertoires in COVID-19. Study context: Material from acute and convalescent COVID-19 was sourced from the United States, Italy and Spain. PBMCs, B-cell-depleted T cells, or T cells were the source of the cDNA or gDNA that made up the material.

V was pared by 6 bases and J by 3 bases, with 5 bases of the junction left unmatched. The CDR3 has 13 amino acids. Germline CDR1 SEHNR, CDR2 FQNEAQ (reference sequence). In the source study's methods: Amplification of reference gene primers provided the estimated nucleated cell counts. Assay used: immunoSEQ multiplex PCR; TCRdb lists only in-frame clones, some missing. V and J calls and clone size follow that table, whereas D and trimming were derived from the DNA. The sample gives approximately 450,000 clones, roughly 89% of which show up once; 4% to 5.5% is in the top ten. The origin of this receptor is a woman in her twenties or thirties with acute or convalescent COVID-19. The chain recombines TRBV7-9 with TRBJ2-7; 7 bases are a match to TRBD1. The sequenced material came from peripheral blood. CDR3: CASRPQGFYEQYF. CDR3 nucleotide sequence: TGTGCCAGCAGACCACAGGGGTTCTACGAGCAGTACTTC.